Listed here are 12 T cell receptor beta chains from one sample, sequenced in a study of T cell repertoires in cytomegalovirus infection. MiXCR, applied by TCRdb to the reads, yields one record per CDR3 protein. The data show hundreds of thousands of distinct CDR3 sequences, 22% seen once. Material for sequencing was CD8+ T cells from PBMCs. These receptors were taken from a human donor in good health (CMV status not recorded). Some clones in this sample may be carry-over from other donors' samples.

This clonotype was seen a handful of times. DNA of the CDR3: TGTGCCAGCAGCCCGGGACAGTCCACTGAAGCTTTCTTT. Protein product: CASSPGQSTEAFF. The rearrangement links TRBV27 to TRBJ1-1, with 7 nucleotides matching TRBD1. The J segment lost 4 bases and the V segment lost 6 bases, leaving 5 bases of the junction unmatched. This CDR3 has 13 residues. From germline, CDR1 is MNHEY and CDR2 SMNVEV (reference sequence).

This clonotype was recorded a few times. The chain carries TRBV7-6 and TRBJ2-4; 15 bases align to TRBD2. The junction had 4 bases not matched to a gene; V was cut back by 3 bases and J by 1 base. The CDR3 consists of 18 residues. The V gene's germline CDR1 is SGHVS and CDR2 FNYEAQ. The CDR3 here is CASSLGLAGGIAKNIQYF. In DNA, the CDR3 is TGTGCCAGCAGCTTGGGACTAGCGGGGGGTATCGCCAAAAACATTCAGTACTTC.

This clonotype was picked up a small number of times. The CDR3 reads CASSMAGTWTYNEQFF. In DNA form, the CDR3 reads TGTGCCAGTAGTATGGCCGGGACATGGACGTACAATGAGCAGTTCTTC. The gene calls are TRBV19 and TRBJ2-1, with D tentatively TRBD1 (6 bases). Between the trimmed V and J ends, which lost 3 bases and 4 bases, there was a span of 16 bases. CDR3 length: 16 amino acids. Germline V gene lookup returns CDR1 LNHDA and CDR2 SQIVND (reference sequence).

This clonotype showed up just a few times. The chain recombines TRBV2 with TRBJ2-1, with a tentative D call TRBD2 (6 bases). Trimming removed 7 bases from V and 0 bases from J, with 10 bases in between. Germline assignment: CDR1 SNHLY and CDR2 FYNNEI. The CDR3 consists of 14 residues. CDR3 loop: CASKAGSSYNEQFF. The CDR3 DNA reads as TGTGCCAGCAAGGCGGGAAGCTCCTACAATGAGCAGTTCTTC. The whole variable domain, remainder taken from reference TRBV2 and TRBJ2-1, is EPEVTQTPSHQVTQMGQEVILRCVPISNHLYFYWYRQILGQKVEFLVSFYNNEISEKSEIFDDQFSVERPDGSNFTLKIRSTKLEDSAMYFCASKAGSSYNEQFFGPGTRLTVL.

V usage is TRBV28 and J usage is TRBJ2-1, with D tentatively TRBD2 (6 bases). CDR3 length: 16 residues. Germline V gene lookup returns CDR1 MDHEN and CDR2 SYDVKM. Trimming took 8 bases from V and 4 from J, leaving 21 bases between them. The CDR3 coding sequence is TGTGCCAGCCACCAGGCAACTAGCAGATATTACAATGAGCAGTTCTTC. The encoded protein is CASHQATSRYYNEQFF.

The rearrangement links TRBV4-1 to TRBJ1-1, with 7 bases lining up with TRBD1. Losses at the gene ends were 2 bases for V and 2 bases for J; bases not matched to a gene: 8. The CDR3 runs 16 residues. Germline V gene data show CDR1 as MGHRA and CDR2 as YSYEKL. Written as DNA, the CDR3 is TGCGCCAGCAGCCAACCCCGACAGGGCCCCAACACTGAAGCTTTCTTT. Amino acids: CASSQPRQGPNTEAFF.

The table lists this clonotype with many counts. This sequence joins TRBV7-2 and TRBJ2-1, with 8 nucleotides matching TRBD2. CDR3 length: 16 residues. With V trimmed by 3 bases and J by 5 bases, 9 bases remained unmatched. The germline CDR1 and CDR2 sequences are SGHTA and FQGNSA. In DNA form, the CDR3 reads TGTGCCAGCAGCTTCCTCGTAGCGGGAAGCAACAATGAGCAGTTCTTC. Translation: CASSFLVAGSNNEQFF.

This clonotype was detected a few times. This chain connects TRBV28 to TRBJ1-6; TRBD1 agrees at 9 bases. This CDR3 contains 17 residues. V was clipped by 4 bases and J by 6 bases; unmatched bases: 10. Germline V lookup: CDR1 MDHEN, CDR2 SYDVKM. The CDR3 bases are TGTGCCAGCAGTTCCTTATTGACAGGGGGTGTTAATTCACCCCTCCACTTT. Translation: CASSSLLTGGVNSPLHF.

This sequence joins TRBV14 and TRBJ1-1; 7 bases are a match to TRBD1. Germline CDR1 is SGHDN and CDR2 is FVKESK. This CDR3 has 16 residues. Trimming at V came to 4 bases and at J to 0 bases, leaving 8 bases not matched to a gene. As DNA, the CDR3 is TGTGCCAGCAGCCTAGAACAGGGGCCCATGAACACTGAAGCTTTCTTT. Translation: CASSLEQGPMNTEAFF.

This clonotype was picked up many times. The genes are TRBV7-9 and TRBJ1-5; 7 bases are shared with TRBD1. CDR3 size: 17 residues. The ends lost 5 bases at V and 3 bases at J; junction bases unmatched: 13. From germline, CDR1 is SEHNR and CDR2 FQNEAQ (reference sequence). CDR3 DNA sequence: TGTGCCAGCAGCCTCGGACGGACAGGTGGACTCAATCAGCCCCAGCATTTT. This sequence encodes CASSLGRTGGLNQPQHF.

The V gene is TRBV2, the J gene TRBJ2-1; the match to TRBD1 covers 12 bases. The CDR3 is 16 residues long. V gave up 5 bases and J gave up 8 bases; unmatched junction bases: 10. Germline loops: CDR1 SNHLY, CDR2 FYNNEI. The CDR3 spells CASSTPGQGADHEQFF. Here the CDR3 DNA reads TGTGCCAGCAGTACCCCGGGACAGGGGGCGGATCATGAGCAGTTCTTC.

The V call is TRBV7-8, the J call TRBJ1-6, with a tentative D call TRBD1 (6 bases). CDR3 length: 14 residues. Trimming took off 5 bases at V and 10 bases at J, with 15 bases between the two ends. CDR1 and CDR2 (germline): SGHVS, FQNEAQ. CDR3 sequence: CASSPRGGESPLHF. DNA for the CDR3: TGTGCCAGCAGCCCGAGGGGGGGTGAATCACCCCTCCACTTT.